This TCR beta chain was sequenced during a study of blood T cell repertoires in COVID-19 (TCRdb year 2020). In terms of the full investigation: Samples covering the acute and convalescent phases of COVID-19 were provided by collaborators in the United States, Italy and Spain. The prospective study material was composed of cDNA or gDNA derived from T cells, B-cell-depleted T cells, or PBMCs. The dataset comprised deeply sampled blood TCRbeta repertoires from subjects exposed to, actively infected with, or recovered from COVID-19. The repertoires were made available in a free public database intended to serve as a resource for research on the immune response to SARS-CoV-2. Samples came from the ongoing ImmuneRACE study (first 160 participants) plus 1,254 subjects from 6 global collaborators. Nearly every sample came with metadata listing a de-identified subject ID, COVID-19 status, age in years and sex. Where available, HLA class I and class II types were obtained from metadata supplied by the sample provider rather than from assay-based typing.

The CDR3 numbers 12 residues from cysteine through phenylalanine. Just CDR3 DNA is preserved here, 36 bases in frame from base 1. The CDR1 and CDR2 encoded by the germline V gene are SGHRS and YFSETQ. V is reduced by 1 base and J by 7 bases, leaving a spacing of 8 bases between them. The immunoSEQ Assay, a bias-controlled multiplex PCR, was used to amplify TCRbeta CDR3 regions from genomic DNA. The paper's data handling went like this. The number of nucleated cells in each sample was estimated from the amplification of reference gene primers within the assay. To quantify the absolute abundance of each unique TCRbeta CDR3 rearrangement, sequence reads were collapsed and filtered. For each sample, productive Simpson clonality was calculated as the square root of Simpson's diversity index across productive rearrangements. TCRdb re-hosts the immuneACCESS table, in-frame sequences only. Its copies lack some clones; in the studies checked, an unresolved V gene accounts for under half of them, and the cause for the rest is not known. D and trimming come from the DNA, and the V and J calls and clone size come from that table. This sample holds about 270,000 clones; approximately 86% were observed only once. The leading ten clones occupy 1% of the sample.

Participants in the prospective study were enrolled through a virtual design, were aged about 18 to 89 years, and lived in roughly 24 United States geographic areas. Cohort assignment in the prospective study relied on participant-reported clinical history from a screening survey and a study questionnaire. For ImmuneRACE Cohort 3, a participant was defined as recovered based on two consecutive negative NP/OP PCR tests, clearance by a healthcare professional, or resolution of symptoms. In the prospective study, whole blood, serum and a nasopharyngeal or oropharyngeal swab were collected from each participant by mobile phlebotomists. Additional blood draws and questionnaires over an approximately two-month period could optionally be provided by prospective study participants. Blood samples from the prospective study were shipped frozen or at room temperature prior to DNA extraction. What the research found in general, with its limitations: How much clinical and demographic metadata was included differed by source and by participant, and the metadata was provided uncurated.

In the case of this clone: Its antigen remains undetermined. No base quality values were provided; no much bigger clone lies one nucleotide off.

The clonotype was recovered from a woman in her twenties or thirties who had recovered from COVID-19. What was sequenced was PBMCs or T cells enriched from blood (not recorded which). The sequence links TRBV5-1 to TRBJ1-2, with the D gene call left open. The CDR3 is CASSLPPLGYTF. The DNA sequence follows: TGCGCCAGCAGCTTGCCCCCTCTTGGCTACACCTTC.